These 12 T cell receptor beta chains originate from one sample sequenced in a study of blood T cell repertoires in COVID-19. Assay used: immunoSEQ multiplex PCR; TCRdb lists only in-frame clones, some missing. The sample yields around 230,000 clones, about 80% seen once. The sequenced material came from peripheral blood. Source of these receptors: an elderly woman with acute or convalescent COVID-19.

The table lists this clone with a count of one. The CDR3 nucleotides read TGTGCCAGCTCACCACTGGGGCTCTGGGCCAACGTCCTGACTTTC. Encoded protein: CASSPLGLWANVLTF. The V gene is TRBV18, the J gene TRBJ2-6; the D gene is possibly TRBD1 (5 bases). CDR1 and CDR2 from the germline V gene are KGHSH and LQKENI. The CDR3 extends over 15 amino acids. Trimming left V 1 base short and J 5 bases short, with 9 bases between.

This sequence joins TRBV10-3 and TRBJ1-5, with TRBD1 matching 8 bases. CDR3 length: 14 amino acids. J was trimmed by 2 bases and V by 10 bases; bases with no gene match: 7. Germline values: CDR1 ENHRY, CDR2 SYGVKD. The CDR3 sequence is CATSTGDGNQPQHF. CDR3 DNA sequence: TGTGCCACCTCGACAGGGGACGGCAATCAGCCCCAGCATTTT.

The CDR3, as DNA: TGTGCCAGCTCACCCGACTCGGGAGACTACGAGCAGTACTTC. Translated: CASSPDSGDYEQYF. The chain carries TRBV18 and TRBJ2-7; D possibly corresponds to TRBD2 (6 bases). CDR1 and CDR2 (germline): KGHSH, LQKENI. V lost 3 bases and J 3 bases, leaving 12 bases between the germline ends. The length of the CDR3 is 14 residues.

The chain recombines TRBV27 with TRBJ2-2; D is possibly TRBD2 (5 bases). The germline V gene has CDR1 MNHEY and CDR2 SMNVEV (reference sequence). Trimming pared 4 bases from V and 0 bases from J, leaving 9 bases between. The CDR3 length is 15 residues. The chain's CDR3 is CASSSGLTNTGELFF. The CDR3 coding sequence is TGTGCCAGCAGTTCCGGACTTACGAACACCGGGGAGCTGTTTTTT.

CDR3 protein: CASSNRDGETQYF. The CDR3 DNA sequence: TGTGCCAGCAGTAACAGGGATGGAGAGACCCAGTACTTC. The J gene is TRBJ2-5, the V gene TRBV6-6, with a tentative D call TRBD1 (6 bases). V was trimmed by 5 bases and J by 4 bases, leaving 11 bases between them. The CDR3 totals 13 residues. The germline gives CDR1 MNHNY, CDR2 SVGAGI (reference sequence).

The V and J genes are TRBV2 and TRBJ2-1; 11 bases line up with TRBD2. CDR3 length: 15 amino acids. The germline CDR1 and CDR2 sequences are SNHLY and FYNNEI. V gave up 5 bases and J gave up 9 bases; unmatched junction bases: 9. The CDR3 bases are TGTGCCAGCAGTCCCTTAGCGGGGGGGCCTAGTGAGCAGTTCTTC. Translating it yields CASSPLAGGPSEQFF. The variable domain in full, with the rest retrieved from reference TRBV2 and TRBJ2-1, is EPEVTQTPSHQVTQMGQEVILRCVPISNHLYFYWYRQILGQKVEFLVSFYNNEISEKSEIFDDQFSVERPDGSNFTLKIRSTKLEDSAMYFCASSPLAGGPSEQFFGPGTRLTVL.

V is TRBV19 and J is TRBJ1-4; D ambiguous. The ends were cut back, 6 bases at V and 0 bases at J, with 11 bases in the middle. The CDR3 spans 15 residues. CDR1 and CDR2 from the germline V gene are LNHDA and SQIVND (reference sequence). CDR3 amino acids: CASRPNRATNEKLFF. The CDR3 region has the DNA TGTGCCAGTAGACCAAACAGAGCAACTAATGAAAAACTGTTTTTT.

V gene TRBV6-5 combines with J gene TRBJ1-1; 7 nucleotides align to TRBD1. V lost 10 bases to trimming and J lost 4 bases; unmatched junction nucleotides: 15. Looked up from germline, CDR1 is MNHEY and CDR2 is SVGAGI. The CDR3 consists of 15 residues. This CDR3 is CATSLDRVGTTEAFF. CDR3 in DNA: TGTGCCACCTCACTTGACAGGGTTGGGACCACTGAAGCTTTCTTT.

This clone came up a few times. The genes are TRBV5-5 and TRBJ1-1; D is uncertain. CDR1 is SGHKS and CDR2 is YYEKEE in the germline V gene (reference sequence). Trimming left V 4 bases short and J 1 base short, with 17 bases between. The CDR3 totals 16 residues. CDR3 sequence reads: CASSALSGDGNTEAFF. The CDR3 region has the DNA TGTGCCAGCAGCGCGTTATCGGGAGATGGGAACACTGAAGCTTTCTTT.

This rearrangement joins TRBV11-2 to TRBJ2-6; D not certain. Trimming shortened V by 2 bases and J by 12 bases, and 11 bases separated the two germline ends. This CDR3 has 13 amino acids. CDR1 and CDR2 from the germline V gene are SGHAT and FQNNGV. This CDR3 is CASSLPGASVLTF. CDR3 DNA: TGTGCCAGCAGCTTACCCGGAGCCTCCGTCCTGACTTTC.

The V call is TRBV7-8, the J call TRBJ2-2; no firm D call. This CDR3 region has 16 residues. CDR1 SGHVS and CDR2 FQNEAQ come from the germline V gene. V was trimmed by 1 base and J by 1 base, leaving 10 bases between them. CDR3 sequence reads: CASSLVSRRNTGELFF. The DNA for the CDR3 is TGTGCCAGCAGCTTAGTCTCGCGGAGGAACACCGGGGAGCTGTTTTTT.

The chain is built from TRBV25-1 and TRBJ2-1, with 8 bases lining up with TRBD1. Trimming cost V 4 bases and J 5 bases; bases outside gene matches: 7. CDR1 and CDR2 (germline): MGHDK, SYGVNS. The CDR3 loop spans 15 amino acids. The CDR3 loop is CASSATGAGHNEQFF. For the CDR3, the DNA is TGTGCCAGCAGTGCGACAGGGGCGGGCCACAATGAGCAGTTCTTC.